Listed here are 20 T cell receptor beta chains from one sample, sequenced in a study of CD8 T cells in ankylosing spondylitis. General study findings and limits: Eight highly homologous variants formed a TCR beta motif that appeared characteristic of ankylosing spondylitis blood.

MiXCR was run by TCRdb on the 5' RACE reads, yielding one entry per CDR3 protein. The sample carries a few hundred thousand distinct CDR3 sequences, about 15% recorded once. For these receptors, no antigen is known. Sequencing input: blood, either unsorted or a sorted T cell fraction (not recorded which). The receptors derive from a male donor with ankylosing spondylitis.

This clonotype was seen a handful of times. The chain has TRBV7-2 and TRBJ2-5; 7 bases are a match to TRBD1. The junction had 10 bases not matched to a gene; V was cut back by 3 bases and J by 3 bases. The CDR3 loop spans 16 amino acids. The germline gives CDR1 SGHTA, CDR2 FQGNSA. This CDR3 reads CASSLRPTGLKETQYF. The CDR3 DNA follows: TGTGCCAGCAGCTTGAGGCCGACAGGGCTCAAAGAGACCCAGTACTTC.

The chain recombines TRBV12-3 or TRBV12-4 with TRBJ1-2; the D is unclear. The CDR3 spans 13 residues. The V and J ends lost 8 bases and 8 bases respectively, with 18 bases between them. CDR3 sequence: CASSGVIMEGYTF. As DNA, the CDR3 is TGTGCCAGCTCGGGCGTAATCATGGAGGGCTACACCTTC.

This clonotype was counted many times. The chain couples TRBV9 to TRBJ2-1; TRBD1 matches 7 bases. The V gene's germline CDR1 is SGDLS and CDR2 YYNGEE. This CDR3 comprises 15 residues. V was pared by 4 bases and J by 7 bases, with 11 bases of the junction left unmatched. The CDR3, as DNA: TGTGCCAGCAGCCCAGGGACAGTTAGAGGTAATGAGCAGTTCTTC. Its protein product is CASSPGTVRGNEQFF.

A few counts support this clonotype. The gene calls are TRBV7-9 and TRBJ1-2; D is undetermined. Looked up from germline, CDR1 is SEHNR and CDR2 is FQNEAQ (reference sequence). V lost 5 bases, J lost 2 bases, and 15 bases lay in between. This CDR3 is built from 15 residues. The CDR3 nucleotides are TGTGCCAGCAGCCTATCGACACTCACGAACTATGGCTACACCTTC. Its translation: CASSLSTLTNYGYTF.

The table lists this clonotype with many counts. The chain uses TRBV12-3 or TRBV12-4 and TRBJ1-1; TRBD1 is a possible D gene (5 bases). The V end was cut by 6 bases, the J end by 8 bases, with 22 bases between. This CDR3 contains 15 residues. CDR3 bases: TGTGCCAGCAGCCCGAAGGGGACGGGAATTAAAGAAGCTTTCTTT. This gives the protein CASSPKGTGIKEAFF.

V is TRBV5-1 and J is TRBJ1-2; D gene ambiguous. V lost 4 bases and J 5 bases, leaving 15 bases between the germline ends. The CDR3 consists of 14 residues. Germline V CDR1 and CDR2: SGHRS, YFSETQ. In DNA form, the CDR3 reads TGCGCCAGCAGCCCTGAGGACGGTCTGTATGGCTACACCTTC. Its translation is CASSPEDGLYGYTF.

The chain carries TRBV20-1 and TRBJ2-3; no clear D. Trimming cost V 3 bases and J 5 bases, with 9 bases left between them. CDR3 length equals 12 residues. From germline, CDR1 is DFQATT and CDR2 SNEGSKA (reference sequence). The CDR3 coding sequence is TGCAGTGCTAGCCACGGGCGAGATACGCAGTATTTT. Its protein is CSASHGRDTQYF.

This sequence joins TRBV20-1 and TRBJ2-5, with 7 bases lining up with TRBD2. CDR3 length: 13 amino acids. Trimming took 3 bases from V and 4 from J; bases not matched to a gene: 5. The V gene's germline CDR1 is DFQATT and CDR2 SNEGSKA (reference sequence). The chain's CDR3 is CSAREGRGETQYF. The CDR3, as DNA: TGCAGTGCTAGGGAGGGGAGGGGAGAGACCCAGTACTTC.

This clonotype has just a few counts. This chain connects TRBV11-3 to TRBJ2-3; TRBD1 matches at 8 bases. Germline V gene sequence: CDR1 SGHNT, CDR2 YENEEA. The CDR3 is made up of 15 amino acids. V dropped 5 bases and J dropped 2; count of bases not matched to a gene: 6. The DNA for the CDR3 is TGTGCCAGCAGCCCGGACAGGGCTGTCACAGATACGCAGTATTTT. This encodes CASSPDRAVTDTQYF.

This clonotype was seen repeatedly, ten times or more. V gene TRBV10-3 combines with J gene TRBJ2-5; D unclear. V gave up 5 bases and J gave up 4 bases, with 11 bases separating them. CDR3 length: 13 residues. CDR1 is ENHRY and CDR2 is SYGVKD in the germline V gene. CDR3 residues: CAISYGHGETQYF. The CDR3 region has the DNA TGTGCCATCAGTTACGGGCATGGAGAGACCCAGTACTTC.

This chain uses TRBV20-1 with TRBJ2-7; the match to TRBD2 covers 8 bases. The CDR3 spans 15 residues. The V segment lost 3 bases and the J segment 2 bases; nucleotides outside the gene matches: 9. Per the germline V gene, CDR1 is DFQATT and CDR2 is SNEGSKA (reference sequence). CDR3: CSASVRGGWTYEQYF. In DNA form, the CDR3 reads TGCAGTGCTAGCGTCCGCGGGGGGTGGACCTACGAGCAGTACTTC.

This clonotype was counted many times. This chain uses TRBV7-2 with TRBJ2-1; 11 bases match TRBD2. The V gene end was trimmed by 4 bases and the J gene end by 3 bases; junction bases not matched to a gene: 2. Germline CDR1 is SGHTA and CDR2 is FQGNSA. The CDR3 runs 15 residues. CDR3 coding DNA: TGTGCCAGCAGCTCCACTAGCGGGGGCTACAATGAGCAGTTCTTC. Translated, it gives CASSSTSGGYNEQFF.

This clonotype was detected many times. The rearrangement uses TRBV3-1 and TRBJ1-5, with D unclear. CDR1 and CDR2 (germline): LGHDT, YNNKEL (reference sequence). V lost 3 bases and J lost 7, with 10 bases in between. The CDR3 is 13 residues long. CDR3 nucleotide sequence: TGTGCCAGCAGCCATAGAGGAGGGCAGCCCCAGCATTTT. Amino acid sequence: CASSHRGGQPQHF.

The genes are TRBV5-1 and TRBJ1-1; D gene unclear. With 4 bases removed from V and 1 base from J, the gap between germline ends came to 14 bases. This CDR3 is 15 amino acids long. CDR1 and CDR2 (germline): SGHRS, YFSETQ. The CDR3 coding sequence is TGCGCCAGCAGCGACGGCACGGGAACGAACACTGAAGCTTTCTTT. This codes for CASSDGTGTNTEAFF.

J is TRBJ2-7 and V is TRBV7-2, with D perhaps TRBD2 (5 bases). The CDR3 sequence is 16 residues long. The V and J ends lost 0 bases and 2 bases respectively, with 14 bases between them. The germline CDR1 and CDR2 sequences are SGHTA and FQGNSA. The CDR3 sequence is CASSLAASTTTYEQYF. The DNA for the CDR3 is TGTGCCAGCAGCTTAGCCGCATCGACTACCACCTACGAGCAGTACTTC. The entire variable domain, with the rest obtained from reference TRBV7-2 and TRBJ2-7, is as follows: GAGVSQSPSNKVTEKGKDVELRCDPISGHTALYWYRQSLGQGLEFLIYFQGNSAPDKSGLPSDRFSAERTGGSVSTLTIQRTQQEDSAVYLCASSLAASTTTYEQYFGPGTRLTVT.

This sequence joins TRBV3-1 and TRBJ2-5, with TRBD2 matching 12 bases. Germline V gene lookup returns CDR1 LGHDT and CDR2 YNNKEL (reference sequence). The CDR3 length is 17 residues. Unmatched junction bases numbered 8, after V lost 4 bases and J lost 2 bases. CDR3 protein: CASSPPRTSGVQETQYF. CDR3 nucleotide sequence: TGTGCCAGCAGCCCCCCCAGGACTAGCGGGGTTCAAGAGACCCAGTACTTC.

V is TRBV20-1 and J is TRBJ2-5, with D unclear. This CDR3 comprises 8 residues. Germline values: CDR1 DFQATT, CDR2 SNEGSKA (reference sequence). V lost 4 bases and J 10 bases, leaving 4 bases between the germline ends. CDR3 sequence reads: CSAKGQYF. In nucleotides, the CDR3 is TGCAGTGCTAAGGGCCAGTACTTC.

The chain carries TRBV18 and TRBJ2-3, with D possibly being TRBD1 or TRBD2 (5 bases each). V lost 4 bases and J lost 2, with 10 bases in between. This CDR3 has 14 amino acids. Germline V gives CDR1 KGHSH, CDR2 LQKENI. The CDR3 DNA reads TGTGCCAGCTCACGGGACGCCCTCACAGATACGCAGTATTTT. It translates to CASSRDALTDTQYF.

The chain employs TRBV2 and TRBJ2-3; TRBD2 agrees at 7 bases. Per the germline V gene, CDR1 is SNHLY and CDR2 is FYNNEI. The ends lost 1 base at V and 5 bases at J; junction bases unmatched: 9. The CDR3 length is 16 residues. The chain's CDR3 is CASSEERRASGDTQYF. CDR3 sequence (DNA): TGTGCCAGCAGTGAAGAAAGGCGGGCTAGCGGAGATACGCAGTATTTT.

This clonotype has a handful of counts. V and J are TRBV7-3 and TRBJ2-5; the D is unclear. The V gene lost 4 bases and the J gene lost 1 base, with 10 bases spanning the gap. CDR3 size: 14 residues. Per germline, CDR1 SGHTA and CDR2 FQGTGA. The CDR3 loop is CASSSGPRQETQYF. Here the CDR3 DNA reads TGTGCCAGCAGCTCCGGACCACGCCAAGAGACCCAGTACTTC.